This T cell receptor (beta chain) is drawn from a study of shared T cell receptors in the human thymus. The assay was immunoSEQ multiplex PCR, and TCRdb's table has in-frame clones only and misses some. The table shows about 380,000 clones, with about 95% occurring only once. The clonotype originates from a human donor. The sample was thymocytes.

CDR3 sequence: CAWAGLRGETQYF. The CDR3, as DNA: TGTGCCTGGGCCGGACTGCGAGGGGAGACCCAGTACTTC. The chain links TRBV30 to TRBJ2-5; D may be TRBD2 (5 bases). Deletions cut 5 bases from V and 5 bases from J, with 15 bases between. The CDR3 covers 13 residues. Germline CDR1 is GTSNPN and CDR2 is SVGIG (reference sequence).